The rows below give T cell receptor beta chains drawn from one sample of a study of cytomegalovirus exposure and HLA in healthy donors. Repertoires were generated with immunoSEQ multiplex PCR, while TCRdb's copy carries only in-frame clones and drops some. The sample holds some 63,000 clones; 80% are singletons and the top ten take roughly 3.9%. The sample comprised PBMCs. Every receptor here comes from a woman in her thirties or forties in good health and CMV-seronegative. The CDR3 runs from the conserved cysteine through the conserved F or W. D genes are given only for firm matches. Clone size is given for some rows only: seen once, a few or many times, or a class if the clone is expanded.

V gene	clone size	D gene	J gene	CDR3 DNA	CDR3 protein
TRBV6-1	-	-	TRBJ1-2	TGTGCCAGCAGCGAGGACACGTACTATGGCTACACCTTC	CASSEDTYYGYTF
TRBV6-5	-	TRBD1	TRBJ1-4	TGTGCCAGCAGTTCTGGGACAGCAACTAATGAAAAACTGTTTTTT	CASSSGTATNEKLFF
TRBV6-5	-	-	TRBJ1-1	TGTGCCAGCAGTTACGGGGGGTTGACGAACACTGAAGCTTTCTTT	CASSYGGLTNTEAFF
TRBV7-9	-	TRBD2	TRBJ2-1	TGTTCCAGCAGCCCACTAGCGGGAAAGTTCACCTACAATGAGCAGTTCTTC	CSSSPLAGKFTYNEQFF
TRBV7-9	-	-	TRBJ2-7	TGTGCCAGCAGCCCCCCTACGGGGAACGAGCAGTACTTC	CASSPPTGNEQYF
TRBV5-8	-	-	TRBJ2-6	TGTGCCAGCAGCTTGTTCGGTTCTGGGGCCAACGTCCTGACTTTC	CASSLFGSGANVLTF
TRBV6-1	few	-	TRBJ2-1	TGTGCCAGCAGTGAAGGGGCTACTTCTACCTACAATGAGCAGTTCTTC	CASSEGATSTYNEQFF
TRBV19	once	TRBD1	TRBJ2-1	TGTGCCAGTAGTATAGGTTCGGGGACAGGTGGCAATGAGCAGTTCTTC	CASSIGSGTGGNEQFF
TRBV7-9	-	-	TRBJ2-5	TGTGCCAGCAGCTTAGCGGCGGGTATGGAGTACTTC	CASSLAAGMEYF
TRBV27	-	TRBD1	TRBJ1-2	TGTGCCAGCAGTTCCCCGGGACAGGGGTATGGCTACACCTTC	CASSSPGQGYGYTF
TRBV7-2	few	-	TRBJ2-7	TGTGCCAGCAGCATCACCTACGAGCAGTACTTC	CASSITYEQYF
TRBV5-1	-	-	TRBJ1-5	TGCGCCAGCAGCTCCGGGGATAGCAATCAGCCCCAGCATTTT	CASSSGDSNQPQHF
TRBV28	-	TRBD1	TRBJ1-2	TGTGCCAGCAGGGCCGGGACAGGGTTTCTCTATGGCTACACCTTC	CASRAGTGFLYGYTF
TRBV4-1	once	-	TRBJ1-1	TGCGCCAGCAGCCAAGAGGAGACCGTTCCGAACACTGAAGCTTTCTTT	CASSQEETVPNTEAFF
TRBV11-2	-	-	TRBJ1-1	TGTGCCAGCAGCTTAGAGAGACATTGGAACACTGAAGCTTTCTTT	CASSLERHWNTEAFF
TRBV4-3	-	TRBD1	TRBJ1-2	TGCGCCAGCAGCCAGGGGCTCCAGGGGGCAGGGGGCTACACCTTC	CASSQGLQGAGGYTF
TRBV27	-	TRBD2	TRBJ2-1	TGTGCCAGCAGTTTATTCGGCGGGAGGCAGTCCTACAATGAGCAGTTCTTC	CASSLFGGRQSYNEQFF
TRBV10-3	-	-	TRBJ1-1	TGTGCCATCAAAACACCAAACACTGAAGCTTTCTTT	CAIKTPNTEAFF
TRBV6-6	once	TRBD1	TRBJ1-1	TGTGCCAGCAGTCCGACGGACAGGGGGAGGACTGAAGCTTTCTTT	CASSPTDRGRTEAFF
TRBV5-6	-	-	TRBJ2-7	TGTGCCAGCAGCTTGTTGGGGGCTTCCTACGAGCAGTACTTC	CASSLLGASYEQYF
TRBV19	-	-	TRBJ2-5	TGTGCCAGTAGTAGACCCGGCGGAGAGACCCAGTACTTC	CASSRPGGETQYF
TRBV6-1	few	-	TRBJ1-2	TGTGCCAGCAGCCCCGAATGGGGCGGCTACACCTTC	CASSPEWGGYTF
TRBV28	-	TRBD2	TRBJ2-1	TGTGCCAGCCGTAGGAGCGGGAAGGCCCGTGAGCAGTTCTTC	CASRRSGKAREQFF
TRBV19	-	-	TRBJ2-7	TGTGCCAGTAGTATAGCCAACAGGCTCGGCCACGAGCAGTACTTC	CASSIANRLGHEQYF
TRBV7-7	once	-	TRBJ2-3	TGTGCCAGCAGCTTACAGGGCACAGATACGCAGTATTTT	CASSLQGTDTQYF
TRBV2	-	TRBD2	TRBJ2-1	TGTGCCAGCAGTGAGCGGGAGGCCAATGAGCAGTTCTTC	CASSEREANEQFF
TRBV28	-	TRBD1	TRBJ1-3	TGTGCCACCGGACAGGGGGCAGCTGGAAACACCATATATTTT	CATGQGAAGNTIYF
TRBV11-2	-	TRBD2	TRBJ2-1	TGTGCCAGCAGCTCCCCCCCCCGACTAGCGGTCTCCTACAATGAGCAGTTCTTC	CASSSPPRLAVSYNEQFF